These 11 T cell receptor beta chains came from one sample sequenced in a study of CD8 T cells in ankylosing spondylitis. Whole-study findings and limits: A motif in TCR beta, a set of eight or nine highly homologous variants, appeared characteristic of ankylosing spondylitis blood.

TCRdb used MiXCR to reprocess the 5' RACE reads, holding one entry per CDR3 protein. In the table there are around 770,000 distinct CDR3 sequences, around 20% of which are singletons. No cognate antigen is known for these TCRs. The specimen was blood, either unsorted or a sorted T cell fraction (not recorded which). The receptors originated from a male donor with ankylosing spondylitis.

This clonotype was found a few times. The chain has TRBV5-5 and TRBJ2-1, with D maybe TRBD2 (5 bases). There are 13 residues in the CDR3. Trimming shortened V by 4 bases and J by 7 bases, and 12 bases separated the two germline ends. Germline V gives CDR1 SGHKS, CDR2 YYEKEE (reference sequence). The CDR3 is CASSKFGENEQFF. The DNA of the CDR3 is TGTGCCAGCAGCAAGTTCGGGGAGAATGAGCAGTTCTTC.

This chain uses TRBV7-9 with TRBJ2-7; 8 nucleotides line up with TRBD1. The germline CDR1 and CDR2 sequences are SEHNR and FQNEAQ (reference sequence). This CDR3 contains 16 residues. V shed 5 bases and J 7 bases; nucleotides not matched to a gene: 16. CDR3: CASSHARDRPQDEQYF. The CDR3 nucleotides are TGTGCCAGCAGCCACGCTCGGGACAGGCCGCAAGATGAGCAGTACTTC.

This clonotype turned up a few times. The J gene is TRBJ1-6, the V gene TRBV12-3 or TRBV12-4; TRBD1 might be the D (5 bases). Trimming removed 5 bases at V and 10 bases at J, with 15 bases between. The CDR3 spans 14 residues. CDR3 coding DNA: TGTGCCAGCAGTGGAGCAGGGTATGGATCACCCCTCCACTTT. Translation: CASSGAGYGSPLHF.

There are a few counts of this clonotype. CDR3 bases: TGTGCCAGCAGTTACTCCCTTGGGGGCACCTACTATGGCTACACCTTC. The encoded protein is CASSYSLGGTYYGYTF. The gene calls are TRBV6-5 and TRBJ1-2; perhaps TRBD1 as D (6 bases). V gave up 0 bases and J gave up 3 bases, with 14 bases separating them. In germline, CDR1 is MNHEY, CDR2 SVGAGI. The length of the CDR3 is 16 residues.

This clonotype was found a few times. The rearrangement uses TRBV29-1 and TRBJ2-3; 7 bases are shared with TRBD2. After removal of 5 bases from V and 4 bases from J, the junction contained 9 bases not matched to a gene. This CDR3 comprises 14 residues. CDR1 and CDR2 (germline): SQVTM, ANQGSEA. The CDR3 DNA follows: TGCAGCGTTCCCTTAGGACTAGTTGCAGATACGCAGTATTTT. Protein sequence: CSVPLGLVADTQYF.

This clonotype was detected a few times. J is TRBJ2-1 and V is TRBV3-1; the match to TRBD2 covers 11 bases. The length of the CDR3 is 18 residues. V was clipped by 0 bases and J by 7 bases; unmatched bases: 11. Germline CDR1 LGHDT, CDR2 YNNKEL (reference sequence). CDR3 residues: CASSQEVASGGRLNEQFF. DNA of the CDR3: TGTGCCAGCAGCCAAGAGGTGGCTAGCGGGGGGAGGTTGAATGAGCAGTTCTTC.

This clonotype was found a few times. The chain is built from TRBV11-1 and TRBJ2-1; a possible D gene is TRBD1 (6 bases). The germline V gene has CDR1 SGHAT and CDR2 FQDESV (reference sequence). The CDR3 totals 14 residues. V lost 4 bases to trimming and J lost 4 bases, with 11 bases between them. The CDR3 here is CASSYSQGYNEQFF. CDR3 sequence (DNA): TGTGCCAGCAGCTATTCACAGGGTTACAATGAGCAGTTCTTC.

CDR3 protein: CASSRGWKDTEAFF. CDR3 coding DNA: TGTGCCAGCAGCCGTGGGTGGAAGGACACTGAAGCTTTCTTT. This chain joins TRBV12-3 or TRBV12-4 and TRBJ1-1; D is unclear. The CDR3 is 14 residues long. The V end was cut by 6 bases, the J end by 3 bases, with 14 bases between.

This clonotype showed up just a few times. The chain couples TRBV15 to TRBJ2-7; 7 nucleotides align to TRBD1. V trimming: 5 bases; J trimming: 2 bases; junction bases outside the gene matches: 15. The CDR3 covers 17 residues. Germline CDR1 reads LNHNV; CDR2 reads YYDKDF (reference sequence). In DNA form, the CDR3 reads TGTGCCACCAGCGAACCACAGAACAGGGGTAAAACCTACGAGCAGTACTTC. Translated, it gives CATSEPQNRGKTYEQYF.

The chain has TRBV28 and TRBJ2-5; weak D call: TRBD2 (6 bases). Between the trimmed V and J ends, which lost 5 bases and 2 bases, there was a span of 18 bases. The CDR3 covers 16 residues. Germline V gene data show CDR1 as MDHEN and CDR2 as SYDVKM. The CDR3 sequence is CASSPGPGGVQETQYF. In DNA, the CDR3 is TGTGCCAGCAGTCCCGGTCCTGGAGGGGTTCAAGAGACCCAGTACTTC.

This clonotype was observed a few times. The J gene is TRBJ1-1, the V gene TRBV29-1, with TRBD1 matching over 8 bases. Germline V gene data show CDR1 as SQVTM and CDR2 as ANQGSEA. V was pared by 5 bases and J by 4 bases, with 0 bases of the junction left unmatched. CDR3 length: 11 amino acids. The CDR3 DNA sequence: TGCAGCGTTCAGGGGGCCACTGAAGCTTTCTTT. Translation gives CSVQGATEAFF.